These 10 T cell receptor beta chains were all obtained from the same sample, sequenced in a study of OX40 agonist ivuxolimab in advanced cancers. Measured with immunoSEQ multiplex PCR; TCRdb has only the in-frame clones, and not every one. The table includes some 98,000 clones, about 92% detected once. Sequences were derived from CD4+ or CD8+ T cells sorted from blood, sampled in a trial of the OX40 agonist ivuxolimab. These receptors were obtained from an adult with an advanced solid tumor such as melanoma, head and neck, liver or kidney cancer.

This chain links TRBV2 with TRBJ2-2; TRBD1 aligns across 9 bases. V was pared by 9 bases and J by 0 bases, with 8 bases of the junction left unmatched. Per the germline V gene, CDR1 is SNHLY and CDR2 is FYNNEI. The CDR3 has 16 amino acids. The CDR3 nucleotides are TGTGCCAGACAGGGGGCGCCGTTCGCGAACACCGGGGAGCTGTTTTTT. Translating it yields CARQGAPFANTGELFF.

V usage is TRBV15 and J usage is TRBJ2-1, with 7 nucleotides matching TRBD2. This CDR3 has 13 amino acids. V lost 1 base to trimming and J lost 7 bases; unmatched junction nucleotides: 1. CDR1 and CDR2 from the germline V gene are LNHNV and YYDKDF (reference sequence). The CDR3, as DNA: TGTGCCACCAGCAGAGGGCGGGGGAATGAGCAGTTCTTC. Translated: CATSRGRGNEQFF.

This clone has just a few counts. The chain uses TRBV6-5 and TRBJ1-2, with D unresolved. Germline CDR1 MNHEY, CDR2 SVGAGI. Deletions cut 4 bases from V and 8 bases from J, with 11 bases between. CDR3 length equals 12 residues. CDR3 nucleotides: TGTGCCAGCAGTTCATTCGGCGTGGGCTACACCTTC. As protein: CASSSFGVGYTF.

V and J are TRBV9 and TRBJ1-3; the D gene is possibly TRBD1 (6 bases). The germline gives CDR1 SGDLS, CDR2 YYNGEE. V lost 1 base and J 4 bases, leaving 24 bases between the germline ends. This CDR3 comprises 19 residues. CDR3 region: CASSVSQLSRDTSGNTIYF. The CDR3 DNA reads as TGTGCCAGCAGCGTAAGTCAGTTGTCCCGGGACACCTCGGGAAACACCATATATTTT. Supplemented by reference TRBV9 and TRBJ1-3, the full variable domain reads DSGVTQTPKHLITATGQRVTLRCSPRSGDLSVYWYQQSLDQGLQFLIQYYNGEERAKGNILERFSAQQFPDLHSELNLSSLELGDSALYFCASSVSQLSRDTSGNTIYFGEGSWLTVV.

The chain combines TRBV5-1 with TRBJ1-4; TRBD1 agrees at 7 bases. This CDR3 has 14 amino acids. The V segment lost 5 bases and the J segment 6 bases; nucleotides outside the gene matches: 7. CDR1 SGHRS and CDR2 YFSETQ come from the germline V gene. In nucleotides, the CDR3 is TGCGCCAGCAGGCACAGGGGCTCGGATGAAAAACTGTTTTTT. This codes for CASRHRGSDEKLFF.

This chain joins TRBV7-3 and TRBJ2-1, with TRBD2 identical over 11 bases. Germline assignment: CDR1 SGHTA and CDR2 FQGTGA. This CDR3 is 16 amino acids long. Trimming cost V 5 bases and J 10 bases; bases outside gene matches: 13. The DNA of the CDR3 is TGTGCCAGCAGCCAATCCGGGACTAGCGGTTCTTGGGAGCAGTTCTTC. Its translation is CASSQSGTSGSWEQFF.

The chain employs TRBV5-1 and TRBJ1-2; D unclear. The germline V gene encodes CDR1 SGHRS and CDR2 YFSETQ. The germline V and J ends were trimmed by 5 bases and 7 bases, with 15 bases remaining between them. There are 13 residues in the CDR3. In DNA, the CDR3 is TGCGCCAGCAGAGCCCACGTCCAATTTGGCTACACCTTC. Residues: CASRAHVQFGYTF.

This chain uses TRBV28 with TRBJ2-5, with TRBD2 matching 7 bases. The DNA end is more similar to TRBJ2-7, so the J call may be wrong. CDR3 size: 15 residues. The germline V gene has CDR1 MDHEN and CDR2 SYDVKM. CDR3 coding DNA: TGTGCCAGCAGTTTATACCGCGGGGGTACCTACGAGCAGTACTTC. It codes for CASSLYRGGTYEQYF.

In this sample, this clone turned up a few times. This chain joins TRBV5-5 and TRBJ1-2, with a weak D call TRBD1 (5 bases). Looked up from germline, CDR1 is SGHKS and CDR2 is YYEKEE (reference sequence). The V gene lost 1 base and the J gene lost 6 bases, with 16 bases spanning the gap. CDR3 length: 15 residues. The CDR3 is CASSLWGVPFDGYTF. The CDR3 DNA follows: TGTGCCAGCAGCTTGTGGGGGGTCCCCTTCGATGGCTACACCTTC.

The chain uses TRBV11-2 and TRBJ2-7, with 9 bases lining up with TRBD2. Germline V gene sequence: CDR1 SGHAT, CDR2 FQNNGV. The CDR3 runs 16 residues. V trimming: 4 bases; J trimming: 3 bases; junction bases outside the gene matches: 10. CDR3 protein: CASSSSGTSTGYEQYF. The DNA of the CDR3 is TGTGCCAGCAGCTCCTCCGGGACTAGCACAGGCTACGAGCAGTACTTC.